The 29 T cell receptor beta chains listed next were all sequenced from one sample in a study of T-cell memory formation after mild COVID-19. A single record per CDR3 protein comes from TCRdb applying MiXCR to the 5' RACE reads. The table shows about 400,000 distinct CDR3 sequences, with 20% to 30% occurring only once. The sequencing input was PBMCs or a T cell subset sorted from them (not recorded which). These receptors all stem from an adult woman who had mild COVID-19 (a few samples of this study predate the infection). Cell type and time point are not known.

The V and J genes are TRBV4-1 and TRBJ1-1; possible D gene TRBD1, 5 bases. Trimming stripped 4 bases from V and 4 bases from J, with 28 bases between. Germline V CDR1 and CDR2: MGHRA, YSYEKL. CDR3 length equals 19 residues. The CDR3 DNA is TGCGCCAGCAGCCGCGGGCCGGGGGGACCAGGGCTTTATTCCACTGAAGCTTTCTTT. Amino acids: CASSRGPGGPGLYSTEAFF.

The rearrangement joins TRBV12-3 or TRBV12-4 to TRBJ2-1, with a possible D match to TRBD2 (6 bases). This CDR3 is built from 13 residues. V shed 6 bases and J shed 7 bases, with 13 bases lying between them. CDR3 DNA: TGTGCCAGCAGAGGCGGGAAGCATAATGAGCAGTTCTTC. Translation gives CASRGGKHNEQFF.

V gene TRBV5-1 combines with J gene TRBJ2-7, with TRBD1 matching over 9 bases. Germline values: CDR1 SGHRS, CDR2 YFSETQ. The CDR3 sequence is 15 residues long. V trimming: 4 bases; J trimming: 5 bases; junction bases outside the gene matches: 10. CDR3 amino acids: CASSLAGTGTHEQYF. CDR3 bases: TGCGCCAGCAGCCTCGCCGGGACAGGGACCCACGAGCAGTACTTC.

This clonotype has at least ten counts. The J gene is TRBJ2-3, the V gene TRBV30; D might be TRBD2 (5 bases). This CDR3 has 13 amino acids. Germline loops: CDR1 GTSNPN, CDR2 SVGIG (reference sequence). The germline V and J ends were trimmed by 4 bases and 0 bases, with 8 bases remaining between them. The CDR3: CAWTQRSTDTQYF. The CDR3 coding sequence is TGTGCCTGGACCCAGCGGAGCACAGATACGCAGTATTTT.

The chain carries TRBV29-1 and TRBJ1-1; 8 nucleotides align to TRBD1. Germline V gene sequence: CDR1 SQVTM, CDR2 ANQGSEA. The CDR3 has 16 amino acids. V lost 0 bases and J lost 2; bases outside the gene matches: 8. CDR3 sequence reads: CSVEDFLGQGNTEAFF. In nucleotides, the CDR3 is TGCAGCGTTGAAGATTTCCTTGGACAGGGCAACACTGAAGCTTTCTTT.

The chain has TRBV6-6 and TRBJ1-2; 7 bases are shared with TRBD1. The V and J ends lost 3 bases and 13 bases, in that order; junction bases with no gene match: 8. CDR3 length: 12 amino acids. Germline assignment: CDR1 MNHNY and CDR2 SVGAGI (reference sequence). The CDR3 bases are TGTGCCAGCAGTTATGAGACAGGGCGGTGCACCTTC. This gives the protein CASSYETGRCTF.

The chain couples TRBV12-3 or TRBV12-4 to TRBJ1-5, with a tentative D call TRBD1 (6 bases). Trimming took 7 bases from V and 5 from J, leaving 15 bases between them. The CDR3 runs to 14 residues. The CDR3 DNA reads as TGTGCCAGCACGCCGAGAGGGGGTTATCAGCCCCAGCATTTT. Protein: CASTPRGGYQPQHF.

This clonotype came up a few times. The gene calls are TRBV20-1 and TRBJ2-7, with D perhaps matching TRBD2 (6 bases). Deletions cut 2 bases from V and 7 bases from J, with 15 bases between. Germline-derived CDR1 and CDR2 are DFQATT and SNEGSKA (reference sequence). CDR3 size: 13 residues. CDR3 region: CSARIKTGGEQYF. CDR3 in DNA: TGCAGTGCTAGAATTAAGACCGGAGGGGAGCAGTACTTC.

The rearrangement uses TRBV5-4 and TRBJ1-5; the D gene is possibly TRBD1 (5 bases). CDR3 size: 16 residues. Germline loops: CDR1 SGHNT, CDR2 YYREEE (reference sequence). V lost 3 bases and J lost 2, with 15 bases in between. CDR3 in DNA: TGTGCCAGCAGCTCCTGGGGGGGGTTGGGCAATCAGCCCCAGCATTTT. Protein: CASSSWGGLGNQPQHF.

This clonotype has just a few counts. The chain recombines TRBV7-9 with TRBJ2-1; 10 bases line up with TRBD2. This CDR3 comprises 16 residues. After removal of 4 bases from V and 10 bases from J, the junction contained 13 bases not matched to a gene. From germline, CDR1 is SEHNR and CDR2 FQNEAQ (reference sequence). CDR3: CASSSPLAGASREQFF. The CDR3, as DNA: TGTGCCAGCAGCTCGCCCCTAGCGGGGGCCTCCCGAGAGCAGTTCTTC.

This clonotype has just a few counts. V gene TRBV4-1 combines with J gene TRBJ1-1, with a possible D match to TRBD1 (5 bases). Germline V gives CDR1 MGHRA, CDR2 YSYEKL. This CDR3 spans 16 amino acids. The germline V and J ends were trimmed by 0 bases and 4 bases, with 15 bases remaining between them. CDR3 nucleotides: TGCGCCAGCAGCCAAGACAGAGGGGCATCAGTCACTGAAGCTTTCTTT. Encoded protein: CASSQDRGASVTEAFF.

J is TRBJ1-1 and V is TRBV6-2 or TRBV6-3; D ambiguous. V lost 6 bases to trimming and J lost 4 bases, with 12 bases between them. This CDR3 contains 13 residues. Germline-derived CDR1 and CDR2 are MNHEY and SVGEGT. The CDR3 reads CASSRLTGTEAFF. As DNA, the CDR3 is TGTGCCAGCAGCCGATTGACGGGCACTGAAGCTTTCTTT.

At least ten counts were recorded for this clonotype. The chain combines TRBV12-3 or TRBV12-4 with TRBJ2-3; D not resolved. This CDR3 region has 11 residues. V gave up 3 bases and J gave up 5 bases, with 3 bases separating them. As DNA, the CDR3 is TGTGCCAGCAGTTTGATAGATACGCAGTATTTT. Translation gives CASSLIDTQYF.

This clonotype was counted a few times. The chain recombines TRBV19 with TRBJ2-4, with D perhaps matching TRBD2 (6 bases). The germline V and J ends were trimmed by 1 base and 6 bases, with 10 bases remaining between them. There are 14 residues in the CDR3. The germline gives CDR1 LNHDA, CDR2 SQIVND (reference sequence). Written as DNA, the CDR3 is TGTGCCAGTAGTATAGCAGCGGGTACAAACATTCAGTACTTC. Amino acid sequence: CASSIAAGTNIQYF. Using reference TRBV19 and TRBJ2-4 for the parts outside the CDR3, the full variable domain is DGGITQSPKYLFRKEGQNVTLSCEQNLNHDAMYWYRQDPGQGLRLIYYSQIVNDFQKGDIAEGYSVSREKKESFPLTVTSAQKNPTAFYLCASSIAAGTNIQYFGAGTRLSVL.

Here the CDR3 reads CASSLGSLGAGVGEQFF. The CDR3 DNA follows: TGTGCCAGCAGCTTAGGGTCCCTAGGGGCGGGGGTCGGTGAGCAGTTCTTC. The chain recombines TRBV7-9 with TRBJ2-1, with 7 bases lining up with TRBD2. J lost 9 bases, V lost 1 base, and 15 bases had no gene match. CDR1 is SEHNR and CDR2 is FQNEAQ in the germline V gene (reference sequence). The CDR3 sequence is 17 residues long.

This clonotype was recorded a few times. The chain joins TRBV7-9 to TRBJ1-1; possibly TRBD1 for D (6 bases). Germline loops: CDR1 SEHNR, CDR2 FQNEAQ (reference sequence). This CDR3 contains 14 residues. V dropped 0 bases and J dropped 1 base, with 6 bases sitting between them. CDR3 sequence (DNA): TGTGCCAGCAGCTTAGCGACAGGGAACACTGAAGCTTTCTTT. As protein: CASSLATGNTEAFF. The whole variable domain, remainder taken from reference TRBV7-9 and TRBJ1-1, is DTGVSQNPRHKITKRGQNVTFRCDPISEHNRLYWYRQTLGQGPEFLTYFQNEAQLEKSRLLSDRFSAERPKGSFSTLEIQRTEQGDSAMYLCASSLATGNTEAFFGQGTRLTVV.

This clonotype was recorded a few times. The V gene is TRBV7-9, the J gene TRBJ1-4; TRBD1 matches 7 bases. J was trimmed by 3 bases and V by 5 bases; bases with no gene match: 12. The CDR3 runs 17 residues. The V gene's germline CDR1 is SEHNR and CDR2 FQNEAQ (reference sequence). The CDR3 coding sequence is TGTGCCAGCAGCCGGCCAATCGGGGACAGACCTAATGAAAAACTGTTTTTT. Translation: CASSRPIGDRPNEKLFF.

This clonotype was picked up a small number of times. The CDR3 coding sequence is TGTGCCAGCAGTCCGGGGACTAGCGTAGGGTACAATGAGCAGTTCTTC. It specifies CASSPGTSVGYNEQFF. The rearrangement links TRBV12-3 or TRBV12-4 to TRBJ2-1, with 10 positions matching TRBD2. J lost 4 bases, V lost 5 bases, and 8 bases had no gene match. The CDR3 is made up of 16 amino acids.

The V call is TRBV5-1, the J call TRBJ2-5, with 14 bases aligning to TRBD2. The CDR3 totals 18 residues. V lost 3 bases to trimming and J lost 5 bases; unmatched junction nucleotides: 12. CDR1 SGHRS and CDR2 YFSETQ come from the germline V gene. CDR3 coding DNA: TGCGCCAGCAGCTCGGGACTAGCGGGGGACAACGGAAGGGAGACCCAGTACTTC. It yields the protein CASSSGLAGDNGRETQYF. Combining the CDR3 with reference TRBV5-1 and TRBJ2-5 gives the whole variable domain KAGVTQTPRYLIKTRGQQVTLSCSPISGHRSVSWYQQTPGQGLQFLFEYFSETQRNKGNFPGRFSGRQFSNSRSEMNVSTLELGDSALYLCASSSGLAGDNGRETQYFGPGTRLLVL.

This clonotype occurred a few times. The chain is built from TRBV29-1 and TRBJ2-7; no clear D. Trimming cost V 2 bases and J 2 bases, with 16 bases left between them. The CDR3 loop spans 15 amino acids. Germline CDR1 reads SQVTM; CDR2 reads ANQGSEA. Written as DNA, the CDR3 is TGCAGCGTTGAATGGGCAACCGACGATACCTACGAGCAGTACTTC. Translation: CSVEWATDDTYEQYF.

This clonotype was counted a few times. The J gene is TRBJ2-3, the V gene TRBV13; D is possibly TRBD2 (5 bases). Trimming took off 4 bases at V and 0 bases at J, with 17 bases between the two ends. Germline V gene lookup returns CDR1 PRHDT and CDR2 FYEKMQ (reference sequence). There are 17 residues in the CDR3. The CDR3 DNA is TGTGCCAGCAGCTCATTCTCCCTAGCATCGAGCACAGATACGCAGTATTTT. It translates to CASSSFSLASSTDTQYF. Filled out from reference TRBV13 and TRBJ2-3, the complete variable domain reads AAGVIQSPRHLIKEKRETATLKCYPIPRHDTVYWYQQGPGQDPQFLISFYEKMQSDKGSIPDRFSAQQFSDYHSELNMSSLELGDSALYFCASSSFSLASSTDTQYFGPGTRLTVL.

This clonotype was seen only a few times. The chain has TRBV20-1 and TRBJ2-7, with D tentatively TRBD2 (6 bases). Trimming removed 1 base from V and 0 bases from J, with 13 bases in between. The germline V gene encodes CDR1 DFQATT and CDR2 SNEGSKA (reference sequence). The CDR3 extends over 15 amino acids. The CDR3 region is CSARAVAVGSYEQYF. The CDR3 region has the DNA TGCAGTGCTAGAGCCGTAGCGGTCGGCTCCTACGAGCAGTACTTC.

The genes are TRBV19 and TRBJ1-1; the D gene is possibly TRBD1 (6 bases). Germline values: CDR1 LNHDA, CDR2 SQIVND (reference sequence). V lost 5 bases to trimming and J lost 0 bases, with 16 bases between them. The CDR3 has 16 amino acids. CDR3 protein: CASSAQYRVLNTEAFF. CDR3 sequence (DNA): TGTGCCAGTAGTGCCCAGTACAGGGTTCTGAACACTGAAGCTTTCTTT.

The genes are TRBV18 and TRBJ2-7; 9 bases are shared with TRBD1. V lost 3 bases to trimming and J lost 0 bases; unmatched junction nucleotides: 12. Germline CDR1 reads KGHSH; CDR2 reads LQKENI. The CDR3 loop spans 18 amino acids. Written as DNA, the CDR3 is TGTGCCAGCTCACCTCCCAACGAGGGGACAGGGCTCTCCTACGAGCAGTACTTC. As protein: CASSPPNEGTGLSYEQYF.

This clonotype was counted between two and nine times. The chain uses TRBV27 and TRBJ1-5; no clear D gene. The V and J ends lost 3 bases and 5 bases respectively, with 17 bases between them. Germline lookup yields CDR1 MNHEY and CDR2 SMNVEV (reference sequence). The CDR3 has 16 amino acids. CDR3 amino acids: CASSFEGPGLDQPQHF. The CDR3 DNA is TGTGCCAGCAGTTTTGAGGGTCCCGGGTTGGATCAGCCCCAGCATTTT.

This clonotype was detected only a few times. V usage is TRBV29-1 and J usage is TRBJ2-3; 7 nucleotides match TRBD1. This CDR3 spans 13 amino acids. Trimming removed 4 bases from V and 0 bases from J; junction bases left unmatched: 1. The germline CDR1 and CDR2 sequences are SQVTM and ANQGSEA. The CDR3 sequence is CSVVTGSTDTQYF. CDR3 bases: TGCAGCGTTGTGACAGGGAGCACAGATACGCAGTATTTT.

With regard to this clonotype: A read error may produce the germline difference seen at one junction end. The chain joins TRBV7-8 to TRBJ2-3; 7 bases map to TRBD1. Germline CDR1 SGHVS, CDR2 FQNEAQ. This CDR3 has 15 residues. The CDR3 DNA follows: TGTGCCATCAGCTGGACAGGCTCTAGCACAGATACGCAGTATTTT. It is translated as CAISWTGSSTDTQYF.

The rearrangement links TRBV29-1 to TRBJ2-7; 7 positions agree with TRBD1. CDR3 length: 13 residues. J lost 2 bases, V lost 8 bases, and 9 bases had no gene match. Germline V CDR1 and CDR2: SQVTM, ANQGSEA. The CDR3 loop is CSYRDSATYEQYF. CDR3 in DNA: TGCAGCTACCGGGACAGCGCTACCTACGAGCAGTACTTC.

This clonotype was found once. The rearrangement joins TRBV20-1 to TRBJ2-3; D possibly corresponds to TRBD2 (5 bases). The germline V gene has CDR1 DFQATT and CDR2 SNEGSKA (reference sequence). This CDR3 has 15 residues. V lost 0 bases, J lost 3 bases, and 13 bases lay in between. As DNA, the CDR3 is TGCAGTGCTAGAGACCCAGGAGGAACGACAGATACGCAGTATTTT. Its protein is CSARDPGGTTDTQYF.